This T cell receptor beta chain was profiled in a study of T cell changes during pregnancy in multiple sclerosis. The J segment lost 7 bases and the V segment lost 1 base, leaving 9 bases of the junction unmatched. The germline CDR1 and CDR2 sequences are MNHNS and SASEGT. CDR3 length: 16 residues. Sequenced by immunoSEQ multiplex PCR; TCRdb stores in-frame clones only, minus some. The table shows tens of thousands of clones, with roughly 88% occurring only once. The sample in question was peripheral blood, obtained in the first trimester of pregnancy. The rearrangement links TRBV6-1 to TRBJ2-2; 7 bases are a match to TRBD2. This clonotype originated in a female donor with multiple sclerosis, enrolled in a pregnancy study. In nucleotides, the CDR3 is TGTGCCAGCAGTGAAGTTTGGGCGGGAGTAGGCGGGGAGCTGTTTTTT. Amino acids: CASSEVWAGVGGELFF.